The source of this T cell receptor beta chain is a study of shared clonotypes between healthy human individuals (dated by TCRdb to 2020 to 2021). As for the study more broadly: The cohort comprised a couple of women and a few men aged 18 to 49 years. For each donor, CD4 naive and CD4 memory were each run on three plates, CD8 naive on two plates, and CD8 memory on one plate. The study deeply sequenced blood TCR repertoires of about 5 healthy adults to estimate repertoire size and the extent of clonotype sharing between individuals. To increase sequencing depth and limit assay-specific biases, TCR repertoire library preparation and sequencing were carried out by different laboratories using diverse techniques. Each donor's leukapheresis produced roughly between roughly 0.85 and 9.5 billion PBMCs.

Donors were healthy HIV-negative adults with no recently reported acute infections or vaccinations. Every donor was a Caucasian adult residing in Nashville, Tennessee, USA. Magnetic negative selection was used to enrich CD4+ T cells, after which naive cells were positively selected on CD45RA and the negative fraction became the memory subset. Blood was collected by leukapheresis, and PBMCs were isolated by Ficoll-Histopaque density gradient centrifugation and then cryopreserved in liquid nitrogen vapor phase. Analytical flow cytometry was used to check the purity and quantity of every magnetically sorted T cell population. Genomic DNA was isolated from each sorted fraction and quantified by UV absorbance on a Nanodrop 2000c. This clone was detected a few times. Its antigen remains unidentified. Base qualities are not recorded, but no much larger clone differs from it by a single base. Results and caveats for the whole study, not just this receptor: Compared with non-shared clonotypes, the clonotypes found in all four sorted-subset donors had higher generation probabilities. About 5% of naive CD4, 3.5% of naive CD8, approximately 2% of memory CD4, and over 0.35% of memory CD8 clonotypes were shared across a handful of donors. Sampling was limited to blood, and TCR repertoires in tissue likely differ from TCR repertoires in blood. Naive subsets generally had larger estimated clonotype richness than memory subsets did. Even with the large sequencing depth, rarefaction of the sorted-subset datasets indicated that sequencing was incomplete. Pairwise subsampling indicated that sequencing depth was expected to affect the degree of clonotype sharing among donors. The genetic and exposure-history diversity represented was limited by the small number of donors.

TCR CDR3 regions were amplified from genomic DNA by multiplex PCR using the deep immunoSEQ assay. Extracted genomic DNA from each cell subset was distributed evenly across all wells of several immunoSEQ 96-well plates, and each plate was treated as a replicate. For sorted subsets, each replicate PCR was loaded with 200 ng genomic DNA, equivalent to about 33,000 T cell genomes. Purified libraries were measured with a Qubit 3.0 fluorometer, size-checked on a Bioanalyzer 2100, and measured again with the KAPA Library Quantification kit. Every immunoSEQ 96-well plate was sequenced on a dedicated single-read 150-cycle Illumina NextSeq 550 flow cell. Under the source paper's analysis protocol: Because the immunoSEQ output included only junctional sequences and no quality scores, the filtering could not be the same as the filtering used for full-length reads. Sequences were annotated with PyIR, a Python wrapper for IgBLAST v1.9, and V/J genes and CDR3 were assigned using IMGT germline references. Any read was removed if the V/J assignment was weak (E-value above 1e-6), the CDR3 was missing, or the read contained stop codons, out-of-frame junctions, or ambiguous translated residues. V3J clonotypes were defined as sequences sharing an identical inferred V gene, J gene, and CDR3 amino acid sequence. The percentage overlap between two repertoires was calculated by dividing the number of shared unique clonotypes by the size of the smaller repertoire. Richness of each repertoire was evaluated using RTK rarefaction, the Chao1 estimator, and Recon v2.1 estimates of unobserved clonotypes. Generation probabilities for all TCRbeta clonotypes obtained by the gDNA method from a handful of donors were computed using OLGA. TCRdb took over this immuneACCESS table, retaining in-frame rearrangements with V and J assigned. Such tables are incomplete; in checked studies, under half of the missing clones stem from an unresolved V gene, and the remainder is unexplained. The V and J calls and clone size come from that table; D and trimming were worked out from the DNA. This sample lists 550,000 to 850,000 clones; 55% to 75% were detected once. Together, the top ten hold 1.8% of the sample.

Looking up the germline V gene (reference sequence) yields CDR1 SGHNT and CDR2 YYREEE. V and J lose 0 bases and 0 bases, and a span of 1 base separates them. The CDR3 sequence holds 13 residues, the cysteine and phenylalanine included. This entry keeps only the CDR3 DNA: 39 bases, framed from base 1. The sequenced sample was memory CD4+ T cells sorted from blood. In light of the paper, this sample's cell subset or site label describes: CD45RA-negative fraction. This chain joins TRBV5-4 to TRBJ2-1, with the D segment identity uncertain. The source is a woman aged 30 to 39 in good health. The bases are TGTGCCAGCAGCTTGGTCTCCTACAATGAGCAGTTCTTC. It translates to CASSLVSYNEQFF.